This T cell receptor beta chain originates from a study of T cell repertoires in cytomegalovirus infection. In the case of this clonotype: No antigen is known for it.

TCRdb fed the reads into MiXCR, producing one record per CDR3 protein. Of 830,000 or so distinct CDR3 sequences listed, approximately 32% were seen once; the top ten hold roughly 12%. Germline CDR1 MNHEY, CDR2 SMNVEV (reference sequence). V was cut by 4 bases and J by 0 bases, with 18 bases left in between. This CDR3 has 17 residues. The genes are TRBV27 and TRBJ1-1, with D unclear. The receptor was isolated from a human donor in good health (CMV status not recorded). Some clones in this sample may be carry-over from other donors' samples. The sequences come from cultured CD8+ T cells from PBMCs, collected from culture after CMV antigen stimulation. The chain's CDR3 is CASSSLSTRSLNTEAFF. CDR3 bases: TGTGCCAGCAGTTCCCTCTCGACCCGGTCTTTGAACACTGAAGCTTTCTTT.